A single sample gave rise to the 27 T cell receptor beta chains below, sequenced in a study of blood T cell repertoires in COVID-19. Only in-frame clones appear in the TCRdb table, and some are missing; sequencing was by immunoSEQ multiplex PCR. Counted here are roughly 220,000 clones, around 84% occurring once; the ten biggest clones make up approximately 6.5%. Sequencing input: PBMCs or T cells enriched from blood (not recorded which). These receptors originate from a middle-aged woman who had recovered from COVID-19.

The chain carries TRBV7-6 and TRBJ2-2, with TRBD1 matching over 10 bases. This CDR3 spans 16 amino acids. The V segment lost 6 bases and the J segment 4 bases; nucleotides outside the gene matches: 8. Germline CDR1 reads SGHVS; CDR2 reads FNYEAQ. CDR3 bases: TGTGCCAGCAGTCGAACGGGACAGGGGCCCACCGGGGAGCTGTTTTTT. This encodes CASSRTGQGPTGELFF.

The rearrangement uses TRBV9 and TRBJ1-1, with 8 nucleotides matching TRBD1. J lost 4 bases, V lost 1 base, and 9 bases had no gene match. CDR3 length: 16 amino acids. Germline-derived CDR1 and CDR2 are SGDLS and YYNGEE. CDR3: CASSVSIGQGLTEAFF. The CDR3, as DNA: TGTGCCAGCAGCGTATCAATCGGACAGGGACTCACTGAAGCTTTCTTT. The whole variable domain, filled in from reference TRBV9 and TRBJ1-1, reads DSGVTQTPKHLITATGQRVTLRCSPRSGDLSVYWYQQSLDQGLQFLIQYYNGEERAKGNILERFSAQQFPDLHSELNLSSLELGDSALYFCASSVSIGQGLTEAFFGQGTRLTVV.

The V call is TRBV10-3, the J call TRBJ1-1; TRBD1 aligns across 8 bases. CDR3 length: 14 residues. Germline V gene sequence: CDR1 ENHRY, CDR2 SYGVKD. The V segment lost 6 bases and the J segment 1 base; nucleotides outside the gene matches: 4. For the CDR3, the DNA is TGTGCCATCAGGTCGGACAGGGAGAACACTGAAGCTTTCTTT. Protein product: CAIRSDRENTEAFF.

The rearrangement uses TRBV23-1 and TRBJ2-7; 8 bases match TRBD2. TRBV23-1 carries the ORF label, with uncertain function. CDR3 length: 15 amino acids. V lost 7 bases to trimming and J lost 1 base; unmatched junction nucleotides: 9. The chain's CDR3 is CASTRGLGGSYEQYV. CDR3 nucleotide sequence: TGCGCCAGCACTAGGGGACTAGGGGGTTCCTACGAGCAGTACGTC.

The gene calls are TRBV28 and TRBJ2-2, with D maybe TRBD1 (6 bases). V was cut by 7 bases and J by 3 bases, with 9 bases left in between. Germline V CDR1 and CDR2: MDHEN, SYDVKM. The CDR3 extends over 13 amino acids. CDR3 residues: CASTTGHTGELFF. In nucleotides, the CDR3 is TGTGCCAGCACAACAGGGCACACCGGGGAGCTGTTTTTT.

This clone was detected once. V usage is TRBV5-4 and J usage is TRBJ2-1; D may be TRBD2 (6 bases). Germline V gene lookup returns CDR1 SGHNT and CDR2 YYREEE (reference sequence). Deletions cut 3 bases from V and 8 bases from J, with 15 bases between. This CDR3 comprises 14 residues. CDR3: CASSSLRGSDEQFF. The CDR3 nucleotides read TGTGCCAGCAGCTCGCTACGGGGGAGCGATGAGCAGTTCTTC.

V usage is TRBV6-2 or TRBV6-3 and J usage is TRBJ2-7; TRBD2 matches at 8 bases. CDR3 size: 13 residues. V trimming: 4 bases; J trimming: 2 bases; junction bases outside the gene matches: 1. Germline V CDR1 and CDR2: MNHEY, SVGEGT. The CDR3 DNA sequence: TGTGCCAGCAGTTGGCGGGAGGCCTACGAGCAGTACGTC. Amino acids: CASSWREAYEQYV.

This chain links TRBV5-1 with TRBJ2-5, with D possibly TRBD1 on 5 matching bases. The V end lost 1 base, the J end lost 5 bases, and 15 bases lay between the germline ends. This CDR3 contains 15 residues. Germline V CDR1 and CDR2: SGHRS, YFSETQ. The CDR3 loop is CASSLLRDRSETQYF. CDR3 coding DNA: TGCGCCAGCAGCTTGCTCAGGGATCGTTCGGAGACCCAGTACTTC.

The chain has TRBV9 and TRBJ2-1; D unresolved. Germline V gene lookup returns CDR1 SGDLS and CDR2 YYNGEE. The ends were cut back, 4 bases at V and 8 bases at J, with 16 bases in the middle. This CDR3 is built from 14 residues. This CDR3 reads CASSPQSSLHEQFF. The DNA of the CDR3 is TGTGCCAGCAGCCCGCAGAGTAGCCTCCATGAGCAGTTCTTC.

The chain combines TRBV11-2 with TRBJ1-6; D gene uncertain. The CDR3 has 14 residues. Per germline, CDR1 SGHAT and CDR2 FQNNGV. Trimming took 2 bases from V and 4 from J, leaving 6 bases between them. The CDR3 loop is CASSLSQYNSPLHF. The CDR3 nucleotides read TGTGCCAGCAGCTTATCACAGTATAATTCACCCCTCCACTTT.

This chain connects TRBV29-1 to TRBJ2-7, with D possibly matching TRBD1 (6 bases). Trimming stripped 4 bases from V and 4 bases from J, with 14 bases between. CDR1 is SQVTM and CDR2 is ANQGSEA in the germline V gene. The CDR3 length is 13 residues. The CDR3 coding sequence is TGCAGCGTTGTTAGTGGGGGCTATTACGAGCAGTACTTC. Protein: CSVVSGGYYEQYF.

This chain joins TRBV18 and TRBJ2-4, with D possibly matching TRBD1 (6 bases). Trimming removed 5 bases at V and 3 bases at J, with 11 bases between. The CDR3 contains 14 residues. The germline gives CDR1 KGHSH, CDR2 LQKENI. CDR3 amino acids: CASSVQGGKNIQYF. CDR3 sequence (DNA): TGTGCCAGCTCAGTACAGGGTGGCAAAAACATTCAGTACTTC.

This rearrangement joins TRBV4-2 to TRBJ2-7, with a possible D match to TRBD1 (6 bases). V was cut by 0 bases and J by 12 bases, with 21 bases left in between. Germline lookup yields CDR1 LGHNA and CDR2 YNFKEQ. The CDR3 has 15 residues. CDR3 in DNA: TGTGCCAGCAGCCAAGATCTAACCACCAATCGGGACACGTACTTC. It translates to CASSQDLTTNRDTYF.

The V gene is TRBV27, the J gene TRBJ2-1; maybe TRBD2 (5 bases). The CDR3 loop spans 15 amino acids. V was trimmed by 5 bases and J by 3 bases, leaving 14 bases between them. CDR1 is MNHEY, CDR2 SMNVEV, per germline (reference sequence). The CDR3 bases are TGTGCCAGCAGTACGTGGGGAGATATCTACAATGAGCAGTTCTTC. Protein product: CASSTWGDIYNEQFF.

The rearrangement links TRBV3-1 (or the pseudogene TRBV3-2) to TRBJ1-2, with 8 bases matching TRBD1. The germline CDR1 and CDR2 sequences are LGHDT and YNNKEL (reference sequence). CDR3 size: 15 residues. Unmatched junction bases numbered 3, after V lost 3 bases and J lost 0 bases. The CDR3 sequence: CASSHEDRANYGYTF. CDR3 DNA: TGTGCCAGCAGCCACGAGGACAGGGCTAACTATGGCTACACCTTC.

This chain connects TRBV4-3 to TRBJ1-5; D uncertain. Germline CDR1 LGHNA, CDR2 YSLEER. V lost 0 bases to trimming and J lost 3 bases, with 9 bases between them. This CDR3 region has 15 residues. CDR3 nucleotide sequence: TGCGCCAGCAGCCAAGATCGGGTTAACAATCAGCCCCAGCATTTT. This encodes CASSQDRVNNQPQHF.

The chain is built from TRBV5-6 and TRBJ2-6; D call uncertain. Trimming stripped 0 bases from V and 8 bases from J, with 9 bases between. The CDR3 contains 14 residues. Germline CDR1 SGHDT, CDR2 YYEEEE. The CDR3 DNA follows: TGTGCCAGCAGCTTGGCATGGGCGACCAACGTCCTGACTTTC. Its translation: CASSLAWATNVLTF.

The rearrangement joins TRBV3-1 (or the pseudogene TRBV3-2) to TRBJ2-1, with TRBD2 matching 12 bases. Trimming cost V 1 base and J 4 bases; bases outside gene matches: 11. This CDR3 spans 19 amino acids. Germline V gene data show CDR1 as LGHDT and CDR2 as YNNKEL (reference sequence). The chain's CDR3 is CASSQANGLAGRTYNEQFF. DNA of the CDR3: TGTGCCAGCAGCCAAGCAAATGGACTAGCGGGAAGGACATACAATGAGCAGTTCTTC.

V usage is TRBV7-8 and J usage is TRBJ2-2, with TRBD1 matching over 7 bases. This CDR3 is built from 16 residues. V dropped 2 bases and J dropped 4; count of bases not matched to a gene: 7. The germline gives CDR1 SGHVS, CDR2 FQNEAQ. The CDR3 coding sequence is TGTGCCAGCAGCTTAAGCAGGGGGTCGGGCACCGGGGAGCTGTTTTTT. Amino acid sequence: CASSLSRGSGTGELFF.

The chain recombines TRBV5-1 with TRBJ2-5; D is unclear. The length of the CDR3 is 16 residues. Trimming removed 4 bases from V and 0 bases from J, with 16 bases in between. CDR1 and CDR2 (germline): SGHRS, YFSETQ. The CDR3 DNA sequence: TGCGCCAGCAGCCCCGTGGCCCACCGGGACCAAGAGACCCAGTACTTC. Translation: CASSPVAHRDQETQYF.

V usage is TRBV29-1 and J usage is TRBJ1-3; the match to TRBD1 covers 7 bases. The CDR3 spans 14 residues. Germline lookup yields CDR1 SQVTM and CDR2 ANQGSEA. Trimming at V came to 2 bases and at J to 4 bases, leaving 5 bases not matched to a gene. The CDR3 protein is CSVEKGAGGNTIYF. The CDR3 nucleotides read TGCAGCGTTGAAAAGGGGGCGGGAGGAAACACCATATATTTT.

This clone appeared once. This chain links TRBV7-2 with TRBJ2-7, with TRBD2 matching 10 bases. The CDR3 runs to 16 residues. The germline CDR1 and CDR2 sequences are SGHTA and FQGNSA. J was trimmed by 10 bases and V by 1 base; bases with no gene match: 13. The CDR3 region is CASSLVPRASGSSQYF. CDR3 coding DNA: TGTGCCAGCAGCTTAGTCCCTAGGGCTAGCGGGAGTAGTCAGTACTTC.

In DNA, the CDR3 is TGCGCCAGCAGCCAAGACCCAGGGGTGGGCCCTGTAACAGCTTTCTTT. Its translation is CASSQDPGVGPVTAFF. This rearrangement joins TRBV4-3 to TRBJ1-1; possible D gene TRBD1, 6 bases. The length of the CDR3 is 16 residues. Germline V lookup: CDR1 LGHNA, CDR2 YSLEER. The ends were cut back, 0 bases at V and 10 bases at J, with 21 bases in the middle.

The V and J genes are TRBV6-5 and TRBJ2-7; a weak D match, TRBD2 (6 bases). V shed 7 bases and J shed 6 bases, with 13 bases lying between them. Germline V gene data show CDR1 as MNHEY and CDR2 as SVGAGI. This CDR3 comprises 12 residues. For the CDR3, the DNA is TGTGCCAGCAATAGACTAGATGGCGAGCAGTACTTC. Its protein is CASNRLDGEQYF.

The J gene is TRBJ1-2, the V gene TRBV4-3; 9 nucleotides match TRBD1. V was pared by 1 base and J by 3 bases, with 6 bases of the junction left unmatched. Germline V gives CDR1 LGHNA, CDR2 YSLEER. This CDR3 is built from 16 residues. CDR3 DNA sequence: TGCGCCAGCAGCCAAGGGCGGACAGGGGTTGACTATGGCTACACCTTC. Translation: CASSQGRTGVDYGYTF.

The V gene is TRBV11-3, the J gene TRBJ2-2; perhaps TRBD2 as D (6 bases). Germline lookup yields CDR1 SGHNT and CDR2 YENEEA. V gave up 1 base and J gave up 6 bases, with 9 bases separating them. The CDR3 is 14 amino acids. CDR3 sequence reads: CASSLGGVSGELFF. For the CDR3, the DNA is TGTGCCAGCAGCTTAGGGGGGGTCTCCGGGGAGCTGTTTTTT.

The chain couples TRBV30 to TRBJ1-6; TRBD1 is a possible D gene (6 bases). The CDR3 is made up of 12 amino acids. The V end lost 4 bases, the J end lost 14 bases, and 15 bases lay between the germline ends. Germline V gives CDR1 GTSNPN, CDR2 SVGIG (reference sequence). This CDR3 reads CAWTFQGQTLHF. In DNA form, the CDR3 reads TGTGCCTGGACCTTTCAGGGGCAGACCCTCCACTTT.